This T cell receptor beta chain was profiled in a study of cytomegalovirus exposure and HLA in healthy donors. Amplification used 60 Vbeta primers and 13 Jbeta primers. This table comes from immunoSEQ multiplex PCR, and its TCRdb copy is limited to in-frame clones, with some not included. The sample yields 150,000 to 200,000 clones, 80% to 85% seen once. This CDR3 comprises 14 residues. Trimming took 3 bases from V and 5 from J; bases not matched to a gene: 3. CDR1 and CDR2 (germline): SGDLS, YYNGEE. This TCR came from a girl aged 2-9 years in good health and CMV-seropositive. Material for sequencing was PBMCs. This sequence joins TRBV9 and TRBJ2-1, with 9 positions matching TRBD1. This CDR3 reads CASSARTGDNEQFF. DNA for the CDR3: TGTGCCAGCAGCGCGAGGACAGGGGACAATGAGCAGTTCTTC.